This is a list of T cell receptor beta chains from one sample in a study of CD8+ T cells in alopecia areata. Only in-frame clones appear in the TCRdb table, and some are missing; sequencing was by immunoSEQ multiplex PCR. The sample holds more than 90,000 clones; more than 30% are singletons and the top ten take over 3%. Source material: CD4+ T cells sorted from blood. Receptors were obtained from a human donor with alopecia areata. CDR3s include the opening cysteine and the closing phenylalanine or tryptophan. Each record gives: clone size, J gene, V gene, D gene, CDR3 DNA, CDR3 protein. D genes are given only for firm matches. Part of the rows lack a size; the others show once, few, many or a class for expanded clones.

abundance: few
j_gene: TRBJ1-2
v_gene: TRBV2
d_gene: NA
CDR3nt: TGTGCCAGCAGTGGGCAGCTAAACTATGGCTACACCTTC
CDR3aa: CASSGQLNYGYTF

abundance: NA
j_gene: TRBJ2-7
v_gene: TRBV28
d_gene: NA
CDR3nt: TGTGCCAGCTCTCGGGTTCCTACCTACGAGCAGTACTTC
CDR3aa: CASSRVPTYEQYF

abundance: NA
j_gene: TRBJ2-1
v_gene: TRBV23-1
d_gene: NA
CDR3nt: TGCGCCAGCAGTCGACTGGCGGGTGAGCAGTTCTTC
CDR3aa: CASSRLAGEQFF

abundance: NA
j_gene: TRBJ2-3
v_gene: TRBV10-3
d_gene: NA
CDR3nt: TGTGCCATCAGTGAAAGAGATACGCAGTATTTT
CDR3aa: CAISERDTQYF

abundance: NA
j_gene: TRBJ2-5
v_gene: TRBV4-3
d_gene: NA
CDR3nt: TGCGCCAGCAGCCAAGGGGGGGCGGGAACAGAGACCCAGTACTTC
CDR3aa: CASSQGGAGTETQYF

abundance: NA
j_gene: TRBJ2-4
v_gene: TRBV30
d_gene: NA
CDR3nt: TGTGCCTGGAGGGCCTGGGCTAGTCAAAACATTCAGTACTTC
CDR3aa: CAWRAWASQNIQYF

abundance: NA
j_gene: TRBJ2-7
v_gene: TRBV29-1
d_gene: NA
CDR3nt: TGCAGCGTTCAGAAAGCCTACGAGCAGTACTTC
CDR3aa: CSVQKAYEQYF

abundance: few
j_gene: TRBJ2-1
v_gene: TRBV29-1
d_gene: TRBD2
CDR3nt: TGCAGCGTTGAAGACCCACGGACTAGCGGGAAAGACAATGAGCAGTTCTTC
CDR3aa: CSVEDPRTSGKDNEQFF

abundance: NA
j_gene: TRBJ2-3
v_gene: TRBV2
d_gene: NA
CDR3nt: TGTGCCACCTCCCAGACGGGGAGGTCAGATACGCAGTATTTT
CDR3aa: CATSQTGRSDTQYF

abundance: few
j_gene: TRBJ2-5
v_gene: TRBV7-2
d_gene: TRBD1
CDR3nt: TGTGCCAGCAGCCAACGACAGGGTACGGAGACCCAGTACTTC
CDR3aa: CASSQRQGTETQYF

abundance: NA
j_gene: TRBJ2-6
v_gene: TRBV7-9
d_gene: TRBD1
CDR3nt: TGTGCCAGCAGCTCGGGACAGGGCCTGAGGTGGGGCGTAGTCCTGACTTTC
CDR3aa: CASSSGQGLRWGVVLTF

abundance: NA
j_gene: TRBJ2-7
v_gene: TRBV29-1
d_gene: NA
CDR3nt: TGCAGCGCCTCACAACCCGGACAGCACTACGAGCAGTACTTC
CDR3aa: CSASQPGQHYEQYF

abundance: NA
j_gene: TRBJ2-5
v_gene: TRBV7-2
d_gene: TRBD1
CDR3nt: TGTGCCAGCAGCTTAGCAGGGGGCGAGACCCAGTACTTC
CDR3aa: CASSLAGGETQYF

abundance: NA
j_gene: TRBJ1-2
v_gene: TRBV5-1
d_gene: NA
CDR3nt: TGCGCCAGCAGCGGACCGACAGCGAACTATGGCTACACCTTC
CDR3aa: CASSGPTANYGYTF

abundance: NA
j_gene: TRBJ2-2
v_gene: TRBV30
d_gene: NA
CDR3nt: TGTGCCTGGAGTGTTATACTCAGCGGGGAGCTGTTTTTT
CDR3aa: CAWSVILSGELFF

abundance: NA
j_gene: TRBJ2-2
v_gene: TRBV30
d_gene: NA
CDR3nt: TGTGCCTGTCCTATCCCCGGGACGGCCATGGCCGGGGAGCTGTTTTTT
CDR3aa: CACPIPGTAMAGELFF

abundance: NA
j_gene: TRBJ2-7
v_gene: TRBV25-1
d_gene: TRBD2
CDR3nt: TGTGCCAGCAGTGAATCCGGGGGGAACTTGTACGAGCAGTACTTC
CDR3aa: CASSESGGNLYEQYF

abundance: NA
j_gene: TRBJ2-3
v_gene: TRBV2
d_gene: TRBD2
CDR3nt: TGTGCCAGCAGTTCTAGCGGGGGGGCCTTAACGCAGTATTTT
CDR3aa: CASSSSGGALTQYF

abundance: NA
j_gene: TRBJ2-1
v_gene: TRBV5-1
d_gene: NA
CDR3nt: TGCGCCAGCCGACTTGGTCAGGGAAATGAGCAGTTCTTC
CDR3aa: CASRLGQGNEQFF

abundance: NA
j_gene: TRBJ1-5
v_gene: TRBV29-1
d_gene: TRBD1
CDR3nt: TGCAGCGTTGACCGGACAGGGCCCGATTATAGCAATCAGCCCCAGCATTTT
CDR3aa: CSVDRTGPDYSNQPQHF

abundance: NA
j_gene: TRBJ2-3
v_gene: TRBV28
d_gene: TRBD2
CDR3nt: TGTGCCAGCATACAGCGGGGGGGCACAGATACGCAGTATTTT
CDR3aa: CASIQRGGTDTQYF

abundance: once
j_gene: TRBJ2-5
v_gene: TRBV2
d_gene: TRBD1
CDR3nt: TGTGCCAGCGACAGGGGGCTTGAGACCCAGTACTTC
CDR3aa: CASDRGLETQYF

abundance: NA
j_gene: TRBJ2-1
v_gene: TRBV14
d_gene: NA
CDR3nt: TGTGCCAGCAGCCCAATAAGCCTATACGATGAGCAGTTCTTC
CDR3aa: CASSPISLYDEQFF

abundance: NA
j_gene: TRBJ2-4
v_gene: TRBV5-6
d_gene: NA
CDR3nt: TGTGCCAGCAGCTCCCGGGAAGGCCAAAACATTCAGTACTTC
CDR3aa: CASSSREGQNIQYF

abundance: NA
j_gene: TRBJ2-3
v_gene: TRBV25-1
d_gene: NA
CDR3nt: TGTGCCAGCAGTGGCTTAGATACGCAGTATTTT
CDR3aa: CASSGLDTQYF

abundance: NA
j_gene: TRBJ1-1
v_gene: TRBV29-1
d_gene: NA
CDR3nt: TGCAGCGCCAGCGATCTGAACACTGAAGCTTTCTTT
CDR3aa: CSASDLNTEAFF

abundance: NA
j_gene: TRBJ1-1
v_gene: TRBV20-1
d_gene: NA
CDR3nt: TGCAGTGCTAGTGCCAGGGGAGAAGCTTTCTTT
CDR3aa: CSASARGEAFF

abundance: NA
j_gene: TRBJ2-3
v_gene: TRBV5-1
d_gene: NA
CDR3nt: TGCGCCAGCAGCTTGGAAACTAGCAAAATGTCGACTACGCAGTATTTT
CDR3aa: CASSLETSKMSTTQYF

abundance: NA
j_gene: TRBJ2-7
v_gene: TRBV14
d_gene: NA
CDR3nt: TGTGCCAGCAGCTACGGAGAAAGTGTTAGGCAGTACTTC
CDR3aa: CASSYGESVRQYF

abundance: few
j_gene: TRBJ1-1
v_gene: TRBV18
d_gene: TRBD1
CDR3nt: TGTGCCAGCTCACCACCGCGAGGGACAGGGGGACTTCGGACTGAAGCTTTCTTT
CDR3aa: CASSPPRGTGGLRTEAFF

abundance: once
j_gene: TRBJ2-7
v_gene: TRBV4-3
d_gene: NA
CDR3nt: TGCGCCAGCAGCCAAGAAAACTACGAGCAGTACTTC
CDR3aa: CASSQENYEQYF

abundance: few
j_gene: TRBJ1-1
v_gene: TRBV14
d_gene: NA
CDR3nt: TGTGCCAGCAGCCTGGACCGAATGAACACTGAAGCTTTCTTT
CDR3aa: CASSLDRMNTEAFF

abundance: few
j_gene: TRBJ2-3
v_gene: TRBV5-1
d_gene: NA
CDR3nt: TGCGCCAGCAGCAGAACGGGGGCCTTAAACCCAGATACGCAGTATTTT
CDR3aa: CASSRTGALNPDTQYF

abundance: few
j_gene: TRBJ2-5
v_gene: TRBV4-3
d_gene: NA
CDR3nt: TGCGCCAGCAGCCAAAGCAGATGGGCAGCAGAGACCCAGTACTTC
CDR3aa: CASSQSRWAAETQYF

abundance: NA
j_gene: TRBJ1-2
v_gene: TRBV28
d_gene: NA
CDR3nt: TGTGCCAGCAGCCCTCAAATCTATGGCTACACCTTC
CDR3aa: CASSPQIYGYTF

abundance: few
j_gene: TRBJ1-1
v_gene: TRBV28
d_gene: NA
CDR3nt: TGTGCCAGCAGCCGTACGGGACCCACTGAAGCTTTCTTT
CDR3aa: CASSRTGPTEAFF

abundance: NA
j_gene: TRBJ2-5
v_gene: TRBV9
d_gene: TRBD2
CDR3nt: TGTGCCAGCAGCTCGAGAGGTAGCGGGAGGGCCTCGGAGACCCAGTACTTC
CDR3aa: CASSSRGSGRASETQYF

abundance: few
j_gene: TRBJ2-7
v_gene: TRBV10-2
d_gene: TRBD2
CDR3nt: TGCGCCAGCAGTGAGTCGACTAGCGGGGGCTACGAGCAGTACTTC
CDR3aa: CASSESTSGGYEQYF

abundance: NA
j_gene: TRBJ2-1
v_gene: TRBV30
d_gene: TRBD2
CDR3nt: TGTGCCTGGAATACAGCGGGAGGGCCCGGTGAGCAGTTCTTC
CDR3aa: CAWNTAGGPGEQFF

abundance: NA
j_gene: TRBJ2-3
v_gene: TRBV2
d_gene: NA
CDR3nt: TGTGCCAGCAGTGGTCAGGACAACACAGATACGCAGTATTTT
CDR3aa: CASSGQDNTDTQYF

abundance: few
j_gene: TRBJ1-2
v_gene: TRBV29-1
d_gene: NA
CDR3nt: TGCAGCGTAAAGTGGGGGAAAGGATATGGCTACACCTTC
CDR3aa: CSVKWGKGYGYTF

abundance: NA
j_gene: TRBJ1-1
v_gene: TRBV7-3
d_gene: TRBD1
CDR3nt: TGTGCCAGCAGCTCCGGACAGGGGAACACTGAAGCTTTCTTT
CDR3aa: CASSSGQGNTEAFF

abundance: NA
j_gene: TRBJ2-1
v_gene: TRBV19
d_gene: TRBD1
CDR3nt: TGTGCCAGTAGTACTGGGACAGGAAACTACAATGAGCAGTTCTTC
CDR3aa: CASSTGTGNYNEQFF

abundance: NA
j_gene: TRBJ2-7
v_gene: TRBV29-1
d_gene: NA
CDR3nt: TGCAGCGTTGAGGAAAGCAGACGCGAGCAGTACTTC
CDR3aa: CSVEESRREQYF

abundance: NA
j_gene: TRBJ2-7
v_gene: TRBV5-1
d_gene: NA
CDR3nt: TGCGCCAGCAGCTTGGCCGGGGGAGCCTACGAGCAGTACTTC
CDR3aa: CASSLAGGAYEQYF

abundance: once
j_gene: TRBJ2-5
v_gene: TRBV7-2
d_gene: TRBD2
CDR3nt: TGTGCCAGCAGCTCCTCCGGACTAGCCCAAGAGACCCAGTACTTC
CDR3aa: CASSSSGLAQETQYF